Here is one T cell receptor (beta chain) with its context. Profiled with immunoSEQ multiplex PCR; TCRdb holds only in-frame clones, not every one. The profile shows some 700,000 clones, 88% of them singletons. This entry is derived from a study of shared T cell receptors in the human thymus. The CDR3 is made up of 16 amino acids. CDR1 is LGHNA and CDR2 is YSLEER in the germline V gene. Trimming took 0 bases from V and 0 from J, leaving 8 bases between them. These data were also reused for a study on human thymus T cells. This second study says: The sample donors, healthy Finnish infants, were having corrective surgery for congenital heart defects. In corrective heart surgery, resections were taken, and these provided the thymus tissue. Thymic and blood repertoires seemed to favor certain V and J genes. Overlap was high between thymic repertoires from unrelated individuals, as reported in related research.

The chain links TRBV4-3 to TRBJ2-2, with D possibly matching TRBD2 (5 bases). This clonotype originated in a boy under two years old with a congenital heart defect. Sequenced input: thymocytes. The CDR3 region is CASSQESGPNTGELFF. In DNA, the CDR3 is TGCGCCAGCAGCCAAGAAAGCGGACCGAACACCGGGGAGCTGTTTTTT.